The rows below give T cell receptor beta chains drawn from one sample of a study of shared clonotypes between healthy human individuals. TCRdb's copy holds only in-frame clones and misses some; the assay was immunoSEQ multiplex PCR. The repertoire holds 2 million to 2.5 million clones, with nearly 97% as singletons. Sequencing input: naive CD4+ T cells sorted from blood. The receptors shown here come from a man younger than 30 in good health. The CDR3 runs from the conserved cysteine through the conserved F or W. D genes are given only for firm matches. Only part of the rows carry a size: once, few, many, or a class if the clone is expanded.

>TRBJ2-5|NA|NA|TRBV21-1
CASSADRAETQYF
TGTGCCAGCAGCGCTGACAGGGCGGAGACCCAGTACTTC
>TRBJ2-2|NA|NA|TRBV7-2
CASSFDGRPNTGELFF
TGTGCCAGCAGCTTCGATGGCCGTCCGAACACCGGGGAGCTGTTTTTT
>TRBJ1-1|NA|NA|TRBV7-8
CASSARTGSGTEAFF
TGTGCCAGCAGCGCAAGGACGGGTTCGGGGACTGAAGCTTTCTTT
>TRBJ2-3|NA|TRBD2|TRBV30
CAWRGWTSGSTDTQYF
TGTGCCTGGAGAGGCTGGACTAGCGGGAGCACAGATACGCAGTATTTT
>TRBJ1-2|NA|NA|TRBV5-6
CASSSSGVYGYTF
TGTGCCAGCAGCTCCTCAGGGGTTTATGGCTACACCTTC
>TRBJ2-1|NA|NA|TRBV30
CAWSPRSEQFF
TGTGCCTGGAGTCCCCGGTCGGAGCAGTTCTTC
>TRBJ2-1|NA|NA|TRBV4-3
CASSQDQLVVGAEQFF
TGCGCCAGCAGCCAAGATCAACTAGTAGTTGGGGCTGAGCAGTTCTTC
>TRBJ2-7|NA|NA|TRBV28
CASSLYTGTGPLEQYF
TGTGCCAGCAGTCTTTACACCGGGACCGGCCCCCTCGAGCAGTACTTC
>TRBJ2-7|NA|NA|TRBV11-2
CASSFSGALVEQYF
TGTGCCAGCAGCTTTTCGGGGGCCTTAGTTGAGCAGTACTTC
>TRBJ2-3|NA|NA|TRBV10-3
CAISERAESTDTQYF
TGTGCCATCAGTGAGAGGGCGGAGAGCACAGATACGCAGTATTTT
>TRBJ2-5|NA|NA|TRBV5-1
CASSTGEETQYF
TGCGCCAGCAGTACGGGAGAAGAGACCCAGTACTTC
>TRBJ2-3|NA|NA|TRBV18
CASSPLPGASSTDTQYF
TGTGCCAGCTCACCTTTACCGGGGGCGTCTAGCACAGATACGCAGTATTTT
>TRBJ2-5|NA|NA|TRBV4-1
CASSQTGRLKRETQYF
TGCGCCAGCAGCCAAACAGGGAGACTCAAGCGGGAGACCCAGTACTTC
>TRBJ2-7|NA|NA|TRBV18
CASSIPRRRFYEQYF
TGTGCCAGCTCCATCCCGCGGAGGCGGTTCTACGAGCAGTACTTC
>TRBJ1-6|NA|NA|TRBV19
CASSGTNNSPLHF
TGTGCCAGCAGCGGCACCAATAATTCACCCCTCCACTTT
>TRBJ1-3|NA|NA|TRBV28
CASSFGTLGNTIYF
TGTGCCAGCAGTTTCGGGACACTTGGAAACACCATATATTTT
>TRBJ1-5|NA|NA|TRBV2
CASTGSEGRNQPQHF
TGTGCCAGCACAGGCTCAGAAGGCCGCAATCAGCCCCAGCATTTT
>TRBJ2-2|NA|NA|TRBV11-2
CASSTLWAGTTGELFF
TGTGCCAGCAGCACCCTTTGGGCGGGCACTACCGGGGAGCTGTTTTTT
>TRBJ2-1|NA|NA|TRBV5-1
CASSSPGMQQFF
TGCGCCAGCAGCTCACCTGGGATGCAACAGTTCTTC
>TRBJ2-5|NA|NA|TRBV2
CASSETQGRLVGGYQETQYF
TGTGCCAGCAGTGAAACCCAGGGGAGGCTGGTTGGTGGGTACCAAGAGACCCAGTACTTC
>TRBJ2-5|once|TRBD1|TRBV30
CAFDRQGAGETQYF
TGTGCCTTTGATCGACAGGGGGCTGGGGAGACCCAGTACTTC
>TRBJ2-1|once|TRBD1|TRBV4-1
CASSPGGAGSYNEQFF
TGCGCCAGCAGCCCAGGGGGCGCCGGCTCCTACAATGAGCAGTTCTTC
>TRBJ1-6|NA|NA|TRBV7-2
CASSQTGSYNSPLHF
TGTGCCAGCAGCCAGACAGGATCCTATAATTCACCCCTCCACTTT
>TRBJ1-2|NA|NA|TRBV27
CASSSRVGYGYTF
TGTGCCAGCAGTTCACGGGTGGGTTATGGCTACACCTTC
>TRBJ1-4|once|NA|TRBV2
CASSEFGGLNEKLFF
TGTGCCAGCAGTGAATTCGGCGGTCTTAATGAAAAACTGTTTTTT
>TRBJ2-7|NA|TRBD1|TRBV10-3
CAISTTGTDFKTPSSYEQYF
TGTGCCATCAGTACAACCGGGACAGACTTCAAAACCCCGAGCTCCTACGAGCAGTACTTC
>TRBJ2-3|once|TRBD1|TRBV30
CACGTGSDRGSDTQYF
TGTGCCTGCGGCACGGGATCGGACAGGGGATCCGATACGCAGTATTTT
>TRBJ1-5|NA|NA|TRBV6-6
CASCRDSGNQPQHF
TGTGCCAGCTGCCGAGACAGCGGGAATCAGCCCCAGCATTTT
>TRBJ2-4|NA|NA|TRBV4-1
CASSQLPGAKNIQYF
TGCGCCAGCAGCCAATTACCGGGGGCCAAAAACATTCAGTACTTC
>TRBJ1-6|NA|NA|TRBV5-4
CASSLDGIGTPNSPLHF
TGTGCCAGCAGCTTGGATGGTATCGGGACTCCTAATTCACCCCTCCACTTT
>TRBJ2-5|NA|NA|TRBV29-1
CSVRPSETQYF
TGCAGCGTGCGGCCCTCAGAGACCCAGTACTTC
>TRBJ1-1|NA|NA|TRBV11-2
CASRNGPGRKGFF
TGTGCCAGCCGAAACGGACCAGGTCGAAAGGGTTTCTTT
>TRBJ1-5|NA|NA|TRBV6-1
CASSTLRAGNQPQHF
TGTGCCAGCAGTACCCTACGGGCGGGCAATCAGCCCCAGCATTTT
>TRBJ1-2|NA|NA|TRBV19
CASRARAEPYGYTF
TGTGCCAGTAGGGCCCGGGCAGAGCCGTATGGCTACACCTTC
>TRBJ2-4|NA|NA|TRBV18
CASSPLTGNIQYF
TGTGCCAGCTCACCATTAACAGGGAACATTCAGTACTTC